The 26 T cell receptor beta chains in this list originate from one sample, sequenced in a study of control samples from healthy donors and cancer patients. Profiling relied on immunoSEQ multiplex PCR, and the TCRdb table lists in-frame clones only, not all of them. The repertoire holds 50,000 to 55,000 clones, approximately 90% seen once, with about 14% in the top ten. The sample consisted of PBMCs. These receptors came from a man in his sixties with head and neck cancer.

The chain uses TRBV7-2 and TRBJ1-1, with 7 bases matching TRBD1. V was clipped by 4 bases and J by 4 bases; unmatched bases: 6. The CDR3 length is 14 residues. The V gene's germline CDR1 is SGHTA and CDR2 FQGNSA. The CDR3 DNA reads TGTGCCAGCAGCTCAACAAACAGGGGCACTGAAGCTTTCTTT. Protein sequence: CASSSTNRGTEAFF.

The DNA of the CDR3 is TGTGCCAGCAGTCAGGACAGGGACCGCGGCTATGGCTACACCTTC. Translated, it gives CASSQDRDRGYGYTF. V usage is TRBV27 and J usage is TRBJ1-2; 8 bases fit TRBD1. The germline gives CDR1 MNHEY, CDR2 SMNVEV (reference sequence). Trimming took 5 bases from V and 4 from J; bases not matched to a gene: 9. The CDR3 totals 15 residues.

This rearrangement joins TRBV6-2 or TRBV6-3 to TRBJ2-1; D is unclear. Trimming shortened V by 6 bases and J by 0 bases, and 12 bases separated the two germline ends. This CDR3 is built from 15 residues. The germline V gene encodes CDR1 MNHEY and CDR2 SVGEGT. The CDR3 DNA reads as TGTGCCAGCAGCCGAGCCGGAGACTCCTACAATGAGCAGTTCTTC. Translated, it gives CASSRAGDSYNEQFF.

This CDR3 is CASRPGTHGYTF. The CDR3 nucleotides read TGTGCCAGCAGACCAGGGACCCATGGCTACACCTTC. The chain couples TRBV6-6 to TRBJ1-2; D perhaps matches TRBD1 (5 bases). CDR3 length: 12 amino acids. Trimming took off 6 bases at V and 6 bases at J, with 11 bases between the two ends. Germline loops: CDR1 MNHNY, CDR2 SVGAGI (reference sequence).

This chain joins TRBV29-1 and TRBJ1-5; D unclear. From germline, CDR1 is SQVTM and CDR2 ANQGSEA. V was pared by 4 bases and J by 3 bases, with 10 bases between. The CDR3 sequence is 13 residues long. CDR3 coding DNA: TGCAGCGTTGGTGAGAACCTCAATCAGCCCCAGCATTTT. Translating it yields CSVGENLNQPQHF.

The DNA for the CDR3 is TGTGCCAGTAGTATGGGGGGACAAACTGGAAACACCATATATTTT. This codes for CASSMGGQTGNTIYF. The chain has TRBV19 and TRBJ1-3; D is perhaps TRBD1 (6 bases). The length of the CDR3 is 15 residues. The V and J ends lost 3 bases and 2 bases respectively, with 11 bases between them. Germline values: CDR1 LNHDA, CDR2 SQIVND (reference sequence).

The chain has TRBV5-1 and TRBJ1-1; D is possibly TRBD1 (5 bases). The CDR3 is 15 amino acids. CDR1 is SGHRS, CDR2 YFSETQ, per germline. V was pared by 4 bases and J by 5 bases, with 18 bases between. CDR3 protein: CASSDPGTGGTEAFF. The CDR3 DNA follows: TGCGCCAGCAGCGACCCCGGGACCGGAGGAACTGAAGCTTTCTTT.

J is TRBJ1-2 and V is TRBV27; D call uncertain. The CDR3 totals 15 residues. Germline CDR1 is MNHEY and CDR2 is SMNVEV (reference sequence). The germline V and J ends were trimmed by 6 bases and 4 bases, with 18 bases remaining between them. The CDR3: CASSPQMAEPYGYTF. The CDR3 nucleotides read TGTGCCAGCAGCCCCCAAATGGCGGAACCCTATGGCTACACCTTC.

The chain has TRBV28 and TRBJ2-5, with D tentatively TRBD1 (6 bases). Trimming left V 11 bases short and J 1 base short, with 17 bases between. CDR1 MDHEN and CDR2 SYDVKM come from the germline V gene. The CDR3 spans 14 residues. CDR3 nucleotide sequence: TGTGCCTGCGGACAGTCTGCAACCCAAGAGACCCAGTACTTC. Its protein product is CACGQSATQETQYF.

The chain recombines TRBV10-1 with TRBJ2-1, with TRBD2 matching 8 bases. The CDR3 consists of 17 residues. The J segment lost 7 bases and the V segment lost 3 bases, leaving 14 bases of the junction unmatched. Germline V CDR1 and CDR2: WNHNN, SYGVQD (reference sequence). This chain's CDR3 is CASSDGGYGRLANEQFF. CDR3 nucleotide sequence: TGCGCCAGCAGTGATGGGGGGTACGGGAGACTAGCGAATGAGCAGTTCTTC.

The chain couples TRBV19 to TRBJ2-6; 10 positions match TRBD2. From germline, CDR1 is LNHDA and CDR2 SQIVND (reference sequence). V gave up 8 bases and J gave up 0 bases; unmatched junction bases: 22. The CDR3 is 22 amino acids. CDR3 nucleotides: TGTGCCAGTCTAAAGCCAACCGGGACTAGCGCCCCGGGGACCTCTGGGGCCAACGTCCTGACTTTC. Translation: CASLKPTGTSAPGTSGANVLTF.

The rearrangement uses TRBV7-2 and TRBJ2-7; the match to TRBD2 covers 10 bases. This CDR3 has 15 residues. Germline V gives CDR1 SGHTA, CDR2 FQGNSA. The J segment lost 3 bases and the V segment lost 5 bases, leaving 7 bases of the junction unmatched. The CDR3, as DNA: TGTGCCAGCAGCCCGCAGGCTAGCGGGGGCTACGAGCAGTACTTC. Translating gives CASSPQASGGYEQYF.

The chain employs TRBV2 and TRBJ2-7, with D tentatively TRBD2 (6 bases). The V gene's germline CDR1 is SNHLY and CDR2 FYNNEI. The germline V and J ends were trimmed by 6 bases and 4 bases, with 19 bases remaining between them. This CDR3 contains 15 residues. CDR3 in DNA: TGTGCCAGCAGCTATGGTAGCGCGGGATTATACGAGCAGTACTTC. This sequence encodes CASSYGSAGLYEQYF.

The rearrangement uses TRBV28 and TRBJ2-5, with a weak D call TRBD1 (8 bases). V gave up 7 bases and J gave up 5 bases, with 23 bases separating them. This CDR3 comprises 16 residues. Germline V gene lookup returns CDR1 MDHEN and CDR2 SYDVKM. The CDR3 reads CASTRGGTGIEETQYF. The CDR3 DNA follows: TGTGCCAGCACCCGGGGAGGGACAGGCATTGAGGAGACCCAGTACTTC. Drawing the rest from reference TRBV28 and TRBJ2-5, the complete variable domain is DVKVTQSSRYLVKRTGEKVFLECVQDMDHENMFWYRQDPGLGLRLIYFSYDVKMKEKGDIPEGYSVSREKKERFSLILESASTNQTSMYLCASTRGGTGIEETQYFGPGTRLLVL.

The rearrangement uses TRBV2 and TRBJ2-3, with 7 bases lining up with TRBD1. This CDR3 has 15 amino acids. Germline assignment: CDR1 SNHLY and CDR2 FYNNEI. The V and J ends lost 10 bases and 0 bases, in that order; junction bases with no gene match: 10. CDR3 residues: CATKPGQTSTDTQYF. The CDR3 DNA reads TGTGCCACAAAGCCGGGACAGACTAGCACAGATACGCAGTATTTT. Full variable domain (rest looked up from reference TRBV2 and TRBJ2-3): EPEVTQTPSHQVTQMGQEVILRCVPISNHLYFYWYRQILGQKVEFLVSFYNNEISEKSEIFDDQFSVERPDGSNFTLKIRSTKLEDSAMYFCATKPGQTSTDTQYFGPGTRLTVL.

This clone occurred once. The V and J genes are TRBV4-2 and TRBJ1-2; no clear D gene. Trimming cost V 0 bases and J 4 bases, with 15 bases left between them. The CDR3 contains 16 residues. Germline loops: CDR1 LGHNA, CDR2 YNFKEQ. CDR3 DNA sequence: TGTGCCAGCAGCCAAGACTTTCGGCGGGGAGGCTATGGCTACACCTTC. Translated, it gives CASSQDFRRGGYGYTF.

V gene TRBV11-3 combines with J gene TRBJ1-6, with D possibly TRBD1 on 5 matching bases. Germline V gives CDR1 SGHNT, CDR2 YENEEA. This CDR3 is built from 18 residues. The V end was cut by 6 bases, the J end by 4 bases, with 22 bases between. Here the CDR3 DNA reads TGTGCCAGCAGTTATTTCAACGGGGGATCATGGTATAATTCACCCCTCCACTTT. Translating gives CASSYFNGGSWYNSPLHF.

The V and J genes are TRBV6-5 and TRBJ1-2; the match to TRBD1 covers 9 bases. This CDR3 spans 15 amino acids. Germline assignment: CDR1 MNHEY and CDR2 SVGAGI. The V segment lost 6 bases and the J segment 8 bases; nucleotides outside the gene matches: 13. The CDR3 coding sequence is TGTGCCAGCAGAATACAACCGGGACAGGGTAGCGGCTACACCTTC. This gives the protein CASRIQPGQGSGYTF.

The rearrangement uses TRBV7-9 and TRBJ2-1, with D possibly called TRBD1 or TRBD2 (5 bases each). The CDR3 spans 13 residues. Germline V lookup: CDR1 SEHNR, CDR2 FQNEAQ (reference sequence). V lost 5 bases and J 6 bases, leaving 11 bases between the germline ends. CDR3 sequence (DNA): TGTGCCAGCAGCAGTCCCGGGGCCAATGAGCAGTTCTTC. Translation gives CASSSPGANEQFF.

V and J are TRBV10-3 and TRBJ2-1; 11 positions match TRBD2. Germline CDR1 ENHRY, CDR2 SYGVKD. V dropped 7 bases and J dropped 7; count of bases not matched to a gene: 9. The CDR3 loop spans 15 amino acids. CDR3 in amino acids: CAITTLAGEGNEQFF. The CDR3 bases are TGTGCCATCACCACACTAGCGGGAGAAGGGAATGAGCAGTTCTTC.

The J gene is TRBJ1-5, the V gene TRBV18; 7 bases agree with TRBD1. Germline V lookup: CDR1 KGHSH, CDR2 LQKENI. This CDR3 has 16 amino acids. V shed 6 bases, J shed 4 bases, and the junction held 12 bases outside the gene matches. The CDR3 region is CASSLYWTGQNQPQHF. The DNA for the CDR3 is TGTGCCAGCTCTCTCTACTGGACAGGCCAGAATCAGCCCCAGCATTTT.

V gene TRBV28 combines with J gene TRBJ1-2; no clear D. The germline V gene has CDR1 MDHEN and CDR2 SYDVKM. The CDR3 is 12 amino acids. The ends were cut back, 3 bases at V and 4 bases at J, with 6 bases in the middle. CDR3 sequence (DNA): TGTGCCAGCAGTTTGTCGGGCTATGGCTACACCTTC. Protein product: CASSLSGYGYTF.

The chain couples TRBV28 to TRBJ2-3; TRBD1 matches 7 bases. Germline values: CDR1 MDHEN, CDR2 SYDVKM. The CDR3 sequence is 15 residues long. V was clipped by 9 bases and J by 3 bases; unmatched bases: 12. CDR3 in amino acids: CASKKGGGETDTQYF. CDR3 nucleotides: TGTGCCAGTAAGAAAGGGGGCGGTGAAACAGATACGCAGTATTTT.

The chain employs TRBV6-1 and TRBJ1-5; the match to TRBD1 covers 8 bases. Trimming took 3 bases from V and 6 from J; bases not matched to a gene: 4. This CDR3 region has 14 residues. In germline, CDR1 is MNHNS, CDR2 SASEGT. The CDR3 protein is CASSDGQGFQPQHF. Here the CDR3 DNA reads TGTGCCAGCAGTGATGGACAGGGCTTTCAGCCCCAGCATTTT.

The rearrangement joins TRBV9 to TRBJ1-6, with 9 bases that match TRBD1. The length of the CDR3 is 15 residues. Germline-derived CDR1 and CDR2 are SGDLS and YYNGEE. V gave up 4 bases and J gave up 5 bases; unmatched junction bases: 4. CDR3 bases: TGTGCCAGCAGCTCCCGGACAGGGGATAATTCACCCCTCCACTTT. The encoded protein is CASSSRTGDNSPLHF.

V and J are TRBV9 and TRBJ1-4; D gene uncertain. V was cut by 0 bases and J by 5 bases, with 11 bases left in between. The CDR3 is 15 residues long. In germline, CDR1 is SGDLS, CDR2 YYNGEE. CDR3 coding DNA: TGTGCCAGCAGCGTAGGCGGAAATAAGAATGAAAAACTGTTTTTT. Protein product: CASSVGGNKNEKLFF. The full variable domain, in which reference TRBV9 and TRBJ1-4 provide the parts outside the CDR3, is DSGVTQTPKHLITATGQRVTLRCSPRSGDLSVYWYQQSLDQGLQFLIQYYNGEERAKGNILERFSAQQFPDLHSELNLSSLELGDSALYFCASSVGGNKNEKLFFGSGTQLSVL.